The entry below describes one TCR beta chain. Its antigen is currently unknown. The data belong to a study of shared clonotypes between healthy human individuals. General study findings and limits: Naive subsets, compared against memory subsets, generally had larger estimated richness values.

Assay: immunoSEQ multiplex PCR; the TCRdb copy retains only in-frame clones and omits some. The repertoire holds about 2.4 million clones, with around 90% as singletons. The receptor's source is a man aged 18 to 30 in good health. What was sequenced was naive CD4+ T cells sorted from blood. This sample's subset: CD45RA+ positively selected.

The chain's CDR3 is CASSEAIGVSQGYTF. The CDR3 nucleotides are TGCGCCAGCAGCGAGGCGATAGGGGTTTCTCAAGGCTACACCTTC. The rearrangement joins TRBV5-1 to TRBJ1-2, with D maybe TRBD1 (5 bases). In germline, CDR1 is SGHRS, CDR2 YFSETQ. The germline V and J ends were trimmed by 4 bases and 8 bases, with 21 bases remaining between them. CDR3 length: 15 residues.